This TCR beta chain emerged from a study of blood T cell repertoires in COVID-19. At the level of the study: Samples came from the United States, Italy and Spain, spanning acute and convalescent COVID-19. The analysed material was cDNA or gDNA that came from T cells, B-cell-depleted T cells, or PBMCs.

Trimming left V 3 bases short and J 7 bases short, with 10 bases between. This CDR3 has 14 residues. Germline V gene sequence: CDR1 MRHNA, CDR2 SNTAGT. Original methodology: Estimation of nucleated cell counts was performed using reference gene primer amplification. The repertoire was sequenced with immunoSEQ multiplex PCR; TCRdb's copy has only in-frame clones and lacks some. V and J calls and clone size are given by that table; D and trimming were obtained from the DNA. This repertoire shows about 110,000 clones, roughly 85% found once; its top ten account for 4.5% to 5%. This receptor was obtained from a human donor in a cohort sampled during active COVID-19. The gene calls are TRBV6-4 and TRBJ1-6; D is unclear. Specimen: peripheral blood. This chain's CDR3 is CASSEWHQNSPLHF. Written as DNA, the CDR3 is TGTGCCAGCAGTGAGTGGCACCAAAATTCACCCCTCCACTTT.